One sample yielded the 6 T cell receptor beta chains listed below, sequenced in a study of identifying expanded T cells in peripheral blood. Clones were read by immunoSEQ multiplex PCR, and TCRdb kept only the in-frame ones, dropping some. The sample lists about 50,000 clones, about 80% occurring once. Sequenced material: blood. These TCRs come from a person aged 18 to 69 in good health.

The CDR3 DNA sequence: TGTGCCAGCAGCTTATCCCCAGGGGGCGAGTATGGCTACACCTTC. Amino acid sequence: CASSLSPGGEYGYTF. The chain links TRBV7-3 to TRBJ1-2, with 8 positions matching TRBD1. The CDR3 has 15 amino acids. The V gene's germline CDR1 is SGHTA and CDR2 FQGTGA. J was trimmed by 5 bases and V by 2 bases; bases with no gene match: 7. The full variable domain, its missing parts supplied by reference TRBV7-3 and TRBJ1-2, is GAGVSQTPSNKVTEKGKYVELRCDPISGHTALYWYRQSLGQGPEFLIYFQGTGAADDSGLPNDRFFAVRPEGSVSTLKIQRTERGDSAVYLCASSLSPGGEYGYTFGSGTRLTVV.

Many counts were recorded for this clone. V gene TRBV5-1 combines with J gene TRBJ2-3; the match to TRBD2 covers 9 bases. V lost 2 bases and J lost 0; bases outside the gene matches: 4. The CDR3 is made up of 16 amino acids. Germline V gene data show CDR1 as SGHRS and CDR2 as YFSETQ. The CDR3 protein is CASSFGLAKSTDTQYF. CDR3 sequence (DNA): TGCGCCAGCAGCTTTGGACTAGCGAAAAGCACAGATACGCAGTATTTT.

In its sample, this clone was seen a few times. This sequence joins TRBV6-1 and TRBJ1-2, with 12 positions matching TRBD1. This CDR3 region has 16 residues. Germline CDR1 is MNHNS and CDR2 is SASEGT. The trim removed 2 bases at V and 8 bases at J, leaving 9 bases unmatched. The CDR3 nucleotides are TGTGCCAGCAGTGAAATTCCGGGACAGGGGGCGATCGGCTACACCTTC. Translating gives CASSEIPGQGAIGYTF.

This chain links TRBV7-2 with TRBJ2-2; 10 nucleotides agree with TRBD2. This CDR3 is 15 amino acids long. The germline CDR1 and CDR2 sequences are SGHTA and FQGNSA. V dropped 5 bases and J dropped 5; count of bases not matched to a gene: 5. CDR3 protein: CASSPVAGGTGELFF. The CDR3 DNA sequence: TGTGCCAGCAGCCCTGTAGCGGGAGGAACCGGGGAGCTGTTTTTT.

The chain recombines TRBV14 with TRBJ2-3; TRBD2 matches at 8 bases. Trimming took 6 bases from V and 1 from J; bases not matched to a gene: 6. In germline, CDR1 is SGHDN, CDR2 FVKESK. This CDR3 has 15 amino acids. CDR3: CASSRGGAGTDTQYF. The CDR3 region has the DNA TGTGCCAGCAGTCGGGGGGGCGCGGGCACAGATACGCAGTATTTT. Supplemented by reference TRBV14 and TRBJ2-3, the full variable domain reads EAGVTQFPSHSVIEKGQTVTLRCDPISGHDNLYWYRRVMGKEIKFLLHFVKESKQDESGMPNNRFLAERTGGTYSTLKVQPAELEDSGVYFCASSRGGAGTDTQYFGPGTRLTVL.

The gene calls are TRBV5-1 and TRBJ2-2; TRBD1 might be the D (5 bases). Trimming removed 0 bases from V and 4 bases from J, with 10 bases in between. The V gene's germline CDR1 is SGHRS and CDR2 YFSETQ. The CDR3 totals 15 residues. The CDR3 DNA is TGCGCCAGCAGCTTGGATACAGGAACCACCGGGGAGCTGTTTTTT. Translated: CASSLDTGTTGELFF.